One sample yielded the 7 T cell receptor beta chains listed below, sequenced in a study of cytotoxic CD8 clonotypes in ibrutinib-treated CLL. Profiled with immunoSEQ multiplex PCR; TCRdb holds only in-frame clones, not every one. The sample has approximately 170,000 clones; roughly 84% are singletons. This specimen was PBMCs, taken at disease progression, from a patient treated with ibrutinib. These receptors came from a human donor with chronic lymphocytic leukemia.

The chain couples TRBV7-9 to TRBJ2-5; perhaps TRBD2 as D (5 bases). Trimming removed 5 bases from V and 5 bases from J, with 18 bases in between. The CDR3 loop spans 15 amino acids. Per the germline V gene, CDR1 is SEHNR and CDR2 is FQNEAQ (reference sequence). Here the CDR3 DNA reads TGTGCCAGCAGCCCACCCCTACTAGTTTTGGAGACCCAGTACTTC. It codes for CASSPPLLVLETQYF.

This clone was recorded once. The rearrangement uses TRBV29-1 and TRBJ2-1; D gene uncertain. CDR3 size: 10 residues. Germline V gives CDR1 SQVTM, CDR2 ANQGSEA. V was clipped by 3 bases and J by 5 bases, with 2 bases between them. The CDR3 nucleotides read TGCAGCGTTGACGACAATGAGCAGTTCTTC. Translating gives CSVDDNEQFF.

This chain links TRBV6-1 with TRBJ2-3; possible D gene TRBD2, 5 bases. This CDR3 is built from 14 residues. V gave up 7 bases and J gave up 1 base, with 12 bases separating them. Germline V gene sequence: CDR1 MNHNS, CDR2 SASEGT. DNA of the CDR3: TGTGCCAGCAAGGTGGACTGGGGCACAGATACGCAGTATTTT. Residues: CASKVDWGTDTQYF.

The rearrangement joins TRBV27 to TRBJ1-1; TRBD1 is a possible D gene (6 bases). The ends were cut back, 7 bases at V and 4 bases at J, with 19 bases in the middle. The germline V gene encodes CDR1 MNHEY and CDR2 SMNVEV (reference sequence). The CDR3 loop spans 15 amino acids. The CDR3 is CASKSPGQRGTEAFF. The CDR3 DNA reads as TGTGCCAGCAAATCACCAGGACAGCGGGGCACTGAAGCTTTCTTT.

This rearrangement joins TRBV10-2 to TRBJ1-2, with TRBD1 matching 9 bases. The CDR3 covers 13 residues. V shed 2 bases, J shed 6 bases, and the junction held 1 base outside the gene matches. Germline CDR1 is WSHSY and CDR2 is SAAADI. CDR3 in DNA: TGCGCCAGCAGTGAGGGACAGGGGAATGGCTACACCTTC. This encodes CASSEGQGNGYTF.

V usage is TRBV27 and J usage is TRBJ2-2; TRBD2 agrees at 15 bases. V lost 8 bases, J lost 4 bases, and 11 bases stayed unmatched. This CDR3 region has 18 residues. Germline V CDR1 and CDR2: MNHEY, SMNVEV (reference sequence). The CDR3 loop is CASGGGGLAGGSTGELFF. CDR3 in DNA: TGTGCCAGCGGGGGAGGGGGACTAGCGGGAGGTAGCACCGGGGAGCTGTTTTTT.

The chain carries TRBV5-1 and TRBJ1-1; D is undetermined. The germline V gene encodes CDR1 SGHRS and CDR2 YFSETQ. With 4 bases removed from V and 4 bases from J, the gap between germline ends came to 14 bases. The CDR3 length is 14 residues. The CDR3 protein is CASSPVSIGTEAFF. The CDR3 coding sequence is TGCGCCAGCAGCCCTGTATCGATTGGCACTGAAGCTTTCTTT.